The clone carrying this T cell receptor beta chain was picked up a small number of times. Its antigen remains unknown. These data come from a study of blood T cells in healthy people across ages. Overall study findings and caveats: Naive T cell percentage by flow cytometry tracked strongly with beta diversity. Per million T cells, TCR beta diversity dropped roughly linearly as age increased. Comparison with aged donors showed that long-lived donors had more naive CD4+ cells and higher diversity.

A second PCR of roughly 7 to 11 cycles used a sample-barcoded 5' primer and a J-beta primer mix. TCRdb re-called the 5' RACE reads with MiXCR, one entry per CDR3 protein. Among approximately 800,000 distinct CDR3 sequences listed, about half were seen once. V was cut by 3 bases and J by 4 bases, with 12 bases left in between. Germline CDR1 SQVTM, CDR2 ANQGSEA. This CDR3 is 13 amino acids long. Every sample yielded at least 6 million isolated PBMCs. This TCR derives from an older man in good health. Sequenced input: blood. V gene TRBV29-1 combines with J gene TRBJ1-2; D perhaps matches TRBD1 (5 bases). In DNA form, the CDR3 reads TGCAGCGTTGAGGCAGGGACGGTCTATGGCTACACCTTC. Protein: CSVEAGTVYGYTF.